These 2 T cell receptor beta chains were sequenced from one sample in a study of CD8 T cells in Susac syndrome. Random hexamers were used to reverse transcribe an amount of 0.5 to 1 ug RNA. MiXCR, run by TCRdb on the immunoSEQ multiplex PCR reads, gives a single entry per CDR3 protein. The table has about 66,000 distinct CDR3 sequences, just under 95% seen once. Input material: CD8+ T cells from PBMCs. These receptors all stem from a human donor with multiple sclerosis.

The chain employs TRBV29-1 and TRBJ1-5; no clear D gene. V gave up 1 base and J gave up 5 bases, with 9 bases separating them. The CDR3 runs to 13 residues. Per germline, CDR1 SQVTM and CDR2 ANQGSEA. The CDR3 bases are TGCAGCGTTGAAGGGGAGTGGGATCAGCCCCAGCATTTT. Translation: CSVEGEWDQPQHF.

V is TRBV7-9 and J is TRBJ2-7; TRBD2 might be the D (5 bases). Germline V gene sequence: CDR1 SEHNR, CDR2 FQNEAQ (reference sequence). The CDR3 totals 15 residues. Trimming stripped 5 bases from V and 3 bases from J, with 17 bases between. For the CDR3, the DNA is TGTGCCAGCAGCCCGGACTTTTTCGTTCGCTACGAGCAGTACTTC. Protein: CASSPDFFVRYEQYF.